The clone carrying this TCR beta chain showed up many times. The antigen remains undetermined. This specimen comes from a study of T cells after yellow fever vaccination. Findings and limits, study-wide: Contaminants from the bulk population, in the form of abundant clonotypes, could be found in FACS-sorted repertoires. Primary-vaccination clones mostly resurfaced post-booster (about 95% CD4, 85% to 90% CD8).

TCRdb re-called the 5' RACE reads through MiXCR, storing one row per CDR3 protein. The table records about 69,000 distinct CDR3 sequences, 4.5% to 7.5% of them present only once. The CDR3 spans 13 residues. Germline V gene lookup returns CDR1 SNHLY and CDR2 FYNNEI. Between the trimmed V and J ends, which lost 11 bases and 5 bases, there was a span of 18 bases. This clonotype was sampled from a man aged 18 to 35 who received the YFV17D yellow fever vaccine. The chain combines TRBV2 with TRBJ1-1; D remains ambiguous. The source was CD4+ T cells sorted from PBMCs, collected approximately 15 days after the first yellow fever vaccination. CDR3 residues: CASYLYSDTEAFF. CDR3 in DNA: TGTGCCTCCTACTTATATTCCGATACTGAAGCTTTCTTT.